A selection of T cell receptor beta chains follows, all from one sample in a study of shared clonotypes between healthy human individuals. Sequenced by immunoSEQ multiplex PCR; TCRdb stores in-frame clones only, minus some. Of hundreds of thousands of clones in the sample, around 78% were seen once. Sequencing was done on a sample of PBMCs. Source of these receptors: a middle-aged woman in good health. Some clones in this sample may be carry-over from other donors' samples. Both conserved end residues are part of each CDR3. Clone size appears in some rows only: once, few, many, or a class for an expanded clone.

j_call: TRBJ1-1; clone_size: NA; v_call: TRBV13; cdr3_aa: CASSYIRGSTEAFF
j_call: TRBJ1-1; clone_size: NA; v_call: TRBV30; cdr3_aa: CAWSVGGGVTEAFF
j_call: TRBJ2-7; clone_size: NA; v_call: TRBV4-2; cdr3_aa: CASSQEYGTTYEQYF
j_call: TRBJ2-5; clone_size: NA; v_call: TRBV5-4; cdr3_aa: CATTRAGPQETQYF
j_call: TRBJ2-7; clone_size: NA; v_call: TRBV5-6; cdr3_aa: CASSLGTYYYEQYF
j_call: TRBJ1-3; clone_size: many; v_call: TRBV11-2; cdr3_aa: CASSLAQDGNTIYF
j_call: TRBJ2-1; clone_size: once; v_call: TRBV30; cdr3_aa: CAWSVLREQFF
j_call: TRBJ1-1; clone_size: NA; v_call: TRBV18; cdr3_aa: CASSPDRGNTEAFF
j_call: TRBJ1-2; clone_size: few; v_call: TRBV2; cdr3_aa: CASNLGDYGYTF
j_call: TRBJ2-2; clone_size: few; v_call: TRBV19; cdr3_aa: CASTRARTSGRITGELFF
j_call: TRBJ1-1; clone_size: NA; v_call: TRBV19; cdr3_aa: CASRPDRSSNTEAFF
j_call: TRBJ1-5; clone_size: NA; v_call: TRBV7-2; cdr3_aa: CASSLGQGIRAQHF
j_call: NA; clone_size: NA; v_call: TRBV30; cdr3_aa: CAWSLDMSYEQYF
j_call: TRBJ2-7; clone_size: NA; v_call: TRBV5-4; cdr3_aa: CASSSDTREQYF
j_call: TRBJ1-1; clone_size: once; v_call: TRBV7-3; cdr3_aa: CASSLTMASEAFF
j_call: TRBJ2-7; clone_size: NA; v_call: TRBV5-4; cdr3_aa: CASSLEGWKGYEQYF
j_call: TRBJ1-4; clone_size: NA; v_call: TRBV4-1; cdr3_aa: CASSQGPGVGKLFF
j_call: TRBJ2-5; clone_size: NA; v_call: TRBV5-4; cdr3_aa: CASSLREETQYF
j_call: TRBJ2-1; clone_size: NA; v_call: TRBV14; cdr3_aa: CASSQDQGREQFF
j_call: TRBJ1-1; clone_size: once; v_call: TRBV2; cdr3_aa: CASIPSQGRVNTEAFF
j_call: TRBJ1-4; clone_size: NA; v_call: TRBV6-6; cdr3_aa: CASTLTGGEKLFF
j_call: TRBJ2-4; clone_size: NA; v_call: TRBV28; cdr3_aa: CASSPLGPPLAKNIQYF
j_call: TRBJ2-1; clone_size: NA; v_call: TRBV5-1; cdr3_aa: CASSLETGFSYNEQFF
j_call: TRBJ1-2; clone_size: NA; v_call: TRBV11-3; cdr3_aa: CASSRDRGNYGYTF
j_call: TRBJ2-1; clone_size: NA; v_call: TRBV7-3; cdr3_aa: CASSRSLAGVDEQFF
j_call: TRBJ2-3; clone_size: NA; v_call: TRBV9; cdr3_aa: CASTLFGGREDTQYF
j_call: TRBJ2-7; clone_size: NA; v_call: TRBV6-5; cdr3_aa: CASSRGQGAHEQYF
j_call: TRBJ1-4; clone_size: NA; v_call: TRBV2; cdr3_aa: CASIAGTVLGYEKLFF
j_call: TRBJ1-1; clone_size: NA; v_call: TRBV11-2; cdr3_aa: CASSSGQGGWNTEAFF
j_call: TRBJ2-5; clone_size: NA; v_call: TRBV29-1; cdr3_aa: CSAEPPGLKETQYF
j_call: TRBJ2-1; clone_size: few; v_call: TRBV11-2; cdr3_aa: CASSLEGNEQFF
j_call: TRBJ2-7; clone_size: NA; v_call: TRBV7-6; cdr3_aa: CASSLQGAYEQYF
j_call: TRBJ1-1; clone_size: NA; v_call: TRBV19; cdr3_aa: CASSTQGLSEAFF
j_call: TRBJ2-7; clone_size: NA; v_call: TRBV7-8; cdr3_aa: CASSLGGASSHYEQYF
j_call: TRBJ2-7; clone_size: NA; v_call: TRBV25-1; cdr3_aa: CASSAADRGVYEQYF
j_call: TRBJ2-1; clone_size: NA; v_call: TRBV5-1; cdr3_aa: CASSWGGRAVEQFF
j_call: TRBJ1-1; clone_size: NA; v_call: TRBV29-1; cdr3_aa: CSVGPDTNTEAFF
j_call: TRBJ2-1; clone_size: NA; v_call: TRBV28; cdr3_aa: CASSPGVAGPYNEQFF
j_call: TRBJ1-4; clone_size: NA; v_call: TRBV28; cdr3_aa: CASSYRDRRSGKLFF
j_call: TRBJ1-5; clone_size: NA; v_call: TRBV27; cdr3_aa: CASSLQGYNQPQHF
j_call: TRBJ1-1; clone_size: few; v_call: TRBV10-1; cdr3_aa: CASSDLNTEAFF
j_call: TRBJ2-7; clone_size: NA; v_call: TRBV6-5; cdr3_aa: CASSPQSFSYEQYF
j_call: TRBJ2-6; clone_size: NA; v_call: TRBV28; cdr3_aa: CASSTIGTPAGANVLTF
j_call: TRBJ2-1; clone_size: NA; v_call: TRBV11-3; cdr3_aa: CASSLDQRGDNEQFF
j_call: TRBJ1-2; clone_size: few; v_call: TRBV29-1; cdr3_aa: CSVETDYGYTF